This T cell receptor (beta chain) is drawn from a study of cytomegalovirus exposure and HLA in healthy donors. Study-wide background: Clustering assigned about 79% of the approximately 400 genotyped donors to the Caucasian-associated ancestry cluster.

Of note for this clone: What it recognizes is unknown.

The study's findings and limits: Serostatus for CMV was the only available immune exposure information. The analysis excluded some indistinguishable V segments, including TRBV6-2 and TRBV6-3. Compared with the roughly 700-donor mean, an Asian-associated ancestry cluster reportedly had fewer N-insertions, according to a later analysis.

The PCR used 60 Vbeta and 13 Jbeta primers. TCRdb's copy holds only in-frame clones and misses some; the assay was immunoSEQ multiplex PCR. This sample yields some 120,000 clones, of which roughly 75% are seen a single time; 5% to 6.5% belongs to the top ten. V lost 5 bases to trimming and J lost 5 bases; unmatched junction nucleotides: 5. The germline CDR1 and CDR2 sequences are MNHEY and SVGAGI. The CDR3 has 13 amino acids. This receptor was identified in a man under 40 in good health and CMV-seronegative. The rearrangement uses TRBV6-5 and TRBJ2-7, with 8 bases lining up with TRBD1. The sample was PBMCs. For the CDR3, the DNA is TGTGCCAGCAGTAGGGACAGGAGCCACGAGCAGTACTTC. It specifies CASSRDRSHEQYF.